A single sample gave rise to the 26 T cell receptor beta chains below, sequenced in a study of cytomegalovirus exposure and HLA in healthy donors. Clones were read by immunoSEQ multiplex PCR, and TCRdb kept only the in-frame ones, dropping some. The table has over 50,000 clones, around 93% seen once. Sequenced: PBMCs. These receptors came from a man aged 18 to 29 in good health and CMV-seropositive.

The gene calls are TRBV5-6 and TRBJ2-2; 12 bases are shared with TRBD1. In germline, CDR1 is SGHDT, CDR2 YYEEEE. Trimming took 4 bases from V and 7 from J; bases not matched to a gene: 14. The CDR3 has 18 residues. For the CDR3, the DNA is TGTGCCAGCAGCCCAGGGACAGGGGGCGCCGGGCGGGTCGGGGAGCTGTTTTTT. It encodes CASSPGTGGAGRVGELFF.

The count of this clone is one. The chain employs TRBV6-6 and TRBJ2-7; 9 positions match TRBD2. This CDR3 spans 14 amino acids. Germline-derived CDR1 and CDR2 are MNHNY and SVGAGI (reference sequence). The trim removed 7 bases at V and 2 bases at J, leaving 6 bases unmatched. CDR3 DNA sequence: TGTGCCAGCACCCCGGGACTAGCTCCCTACGAGCAGTACTTC. Its translation is CASTPGLAPYEQYF.

This clone was seen only once. The genes are TRBV7-2 and TRBJ2-1; maybe TRBD2 (6 bases). Germline CDR1 SGHTA, CDR2 FQGNSA. The CDR3 spans 14 residues. The V end lost 6 bases, the J end lost 8 bases, and 17 bases lay between the germline ends. The DNA of the CDR3 is TGTGCCAGCAGTAAGGGAGGCAAAGGGTATGAGCAGTTCTTC. Translating it yields CASSKGGKGYEQFF.

V and J are TRBV7-2 and TRBJ2-3, with D uncertain. CDR3 length equals 15 residues. The V gene lost 5 bases and the J gene lost 2 bases, with 14 bases spanning the gap. Germline V lookup: CDR1 SGHTA, CDR2 FQGNSA. The DNA of the CDR3 is TGTGCCAGCAGCCCGTATGAACTCTACACAGATACGCAGTATTTT. Its protein is CASSPYELYTDTQYF.

This chain joins TRBV28 and TRBJ2-7; TRBD1 matches at 7 bases. V shed 6 bases and J 6 bases; nucleotides not matched to a gene: 11. The germline V gene has CDR1 MDHEN and CDR2 SYDVKM. The CDR3 covers 14 residues. The CDR3 region is CASRVQGNEPEQYF. The CDR3 DNA is TGTGCCAGCAGGGTACAGGGGAATGAGCCCGAGCAGTACTTC.

The chain joins TRBV29-1 to TRBJ2-3, with 15 bases that match TRBD2. The CDR3 loop spans 16 amino acids. The junction had 11 bases not matched to a gene; V was cut back by 7 bases and J by 6 bases. In germline, CDR1 is SQVTM, CDR2 ANQGSEA. The CDR3 here is CSARPGLAGGTDTQYF. CDR3 DNA: TGCAGCGCCCGGCCGGGACTAGCGGGAGGAACGGATACGCAGTATTTT.

The rearrangement links TRBV6-1 to TRBJ1-1, with TRBD1 matching 9 bases. Germline V gives CDR1 MNHNS, CDR2 SASEGT. CDR3 size: 14 residues. Trimming at V came to 6 bases and at J to 4 bases, leaving 6 bases not matched to a gene. CDR3 sequence (DNA): TGTGCCAGCAGGGGACAGGGATGGGGCACTGAAGCTTTCTTT. Translation gives CASRGQGWGTEAFF.

This chain uses TRBV27 with TRBJ2-7; tentative D call: TRBD2 (6 bases). Trimming stripped 5 bases from V and 2 bases from J, with 16 bases between. The CDR3 spans 15 residues. The germline V gene encodes CDR1 MNHEY and CDR2 SMNVEV (reference sequence). CDR3: CASSPNPLAPYEQYF. The DNA for the CDR3 is TGTGCCAGCAGTCCAAACCCCCTAGCGCCCTACGAGCAGTACTTC.

This sequence joins TRBV15 and TRBJ2-2, with D possibly matching TRBD2 (6 bases). Germline values: CDR1 LNHNV, CDR2 YYDKDF (reference sequence). The CDR3 covers 16 residues. V gave up 0 bases and J gave up 2 bases, with 10 bases separating them. The CDR3 loop reads CATSRDPGGNTGELFF. CDR3 nucleotides: TGTGCCACCAGCAGAGACCCCGGGGGAAACACCGGGGAGCTGTTTTTT.

The gene calls are TRBV10-1 and TRBJ2-2; weak D call: TRBD1 (5 bases). Trimming removed 3 bases at V and 7 bases at J, with 12 bases between. The CDR3 runs 14 residues. Per the germline V gene, CDR1 is WNHNN and CDR2 is SYGVQD (reference sequence). The CDR3 nucleotides read TGCGCCAGCAGTGAACAGGTCGGTCGCGGGGAGCTGTTTTTT. This sequence encodes CASSEQVGRGELFF.

V usage is TRBV4-2 and J usage is TRBJ2-1; D call uncertain. This CDR3 comprises 16 residues. Germline CDR1 and CDR2: LGHNA and YNFKEQ. Trimming cost V 1 base and J 4 bases, with 14 bases left between them. CDR3 amino acids: CASSQVAANAYNEQFF. Here the CDR3 DNA reads TGTGCCAGCAGCCAAGTGGCAGCGAATGCTTACAATGAGCAGTTCTTC.

V gene TRBV15 combines with J gene TRBJ1-5; 7 nucleotides agree with TRBD1. Trimming took 5 bases from V and 5 from J; bases not matched to a gene: 6. Germline values: CDR1 LNHNV, CDR2 YYDKDF (reference sequence). The CDR3 length is 14 residues. The CDR3 bases are TGTGCCACCAGCCCCGGGACAGAGCATCAGCCCCAGCATTTT. Encoded protein: CATSPGTEHQPQHF.

The gene calls are TRBV18 and TRBJ2-7; a possible D gene is TRBD2 (5 bases). This CDR3 has 12 residues. Trimming stripped 6 bases from V and 4 bases from J, with 10 bases between. The germline V gene has CDR1 KGHSH and CDR2 LQKENI. The CDR3, as DNA: TGTGCCAGCTCCCACGAGGGTTACGAGCAGTACTTC. Protein product: CASSHEGYEQYF.

The chain is built from TRBV5-4 and TRBJ2-3, with TRBD2 matching 9 bases. The CDR3 length is 15 residues. Germline assignment: CDR1 SGHNT and CDR2 YYREEE (reference sequence). The ends lost 0 bases at V and 5 bases at J; junction bases unmatched: 4. The CDR3 is CASSLVAGGGDTQYF. Written as DNA, the CDR3 is TGTGCCAGCAGCTTGGTTGCGGGAGGGGGAGATACGCAGTATTTT.

This clone was observed a few times. The same CDR3 arises from other DNA sequences in this sample as well. The chain's CDR3 is CASSSPDRESDEQYF. The CDR3 region has the DNA TGTGCCAGCAGCTCGCCCGACAGGGAATCAGACGAGCAGTACTTC. The chain joins TRBV7-9 to TRBJ2-7; the match to TRBD1 covers 7 bases. Germline values: CDR1 SEHNR, CDR2 FQNEAQ (reference sequence). The CDR3 loop spans 15 amino acids. J was trimmed by 5 bases and V by 4 bases; bases with no gene match: 11.

The chain employs TRBV19 and TRBJ1-2, with TRBD1 matching over 7 bases. The CDR3 is 15 residues long. With 7 bases clipped from V and 0 bases from J, the junction kept 8 bases outside the gene matches. Per the germline V gene, CDR1 is LNHDA and CDR2 is SQIVND (reference sequence). The DNA for the CDR3 is TGTGCCAGTAACCCTGACAGGGACTCTAACTATGGCTACACCTTC. This translates into CASNPDRDSNYGYTF.

J is TRBJ1-2 and V is TRBV2; TRBD1 aligns across 12 bases. Trimming removed 6 bases from V and 4 bases from J; junction bases left unmatched: 12. The V gene's germline CDR1 is SNHLY and CDR2 FYNNEI. The CDR3 consists of 17 residues. The CDR3 loop is CASSPSRDRGRGYGYTF. CDR3 in DNA: TGTGCCAGCAGCCCGTCCCGGGACAGGGGGCGAGGCTATGGCTACACCTTC.

The chain carries TRBV5-8 and TRBJ1-5, with D possibly matching TRBD1 (6 bases). The CDR3 length is 16 residues. In germline, CDR1 is SGHTS, CDR2 YDEGEE. The V and J ends lost 4 bases and 0 bases respectively, with 14 bases between them. The CDR3 DNA is TGTGCCAGCAGCCCGACAGGACATGGTAGCAATCAGCCCCAGCATTTT. It yields the protein CASSPTGHGSNQPQHF.

This chain connects TRBV5-1 to TRBJ2-1; D perhaps matches TRBD1 (6 bases). Deletions cut 4 bases from V and 8 bases from J, with 13 bases between. Germline V gene sequence: CDR1 SGHRS, CDR2 YFSETQ. The CDR3 has 13 residues. The CDR3 DNA reads TGCGCCAGCAGCGGGACATCAGTGTATGAGCAGTTCTTC. It codes for CASSGTSVYEQFF.

The chain is built from TRBV5-1 and TRBJ2-3; TRBD2 aligns across 7 bases. The CDR3 is made up of 16 amino acids. J lost 4 bases, V lost 0 bases, and 8 bases had no gene match. In germline, CDR1 is SGHRS, CDR2 YFSETQ. CDR3 sequence: CASSLGLARGADTQYF. DNA for the CDR3: TGCGCCAGCAGCTTGGGACTAGCCCGAGGGGCAGATACGCAGTATTTT.

The chain couples TRBV5-1 to TRBJ2-5; 8 positions agree with TRBD1. CDR3 size: 14 residues. In germline, CDR1 is SGHRS, CDR2 YFSETQ. The V segment lost 3 bases and the J segment 5 bases; nucleotides outside the gene matches: 6. This CDR3 reads CASSSQGVRETQYF. The CDR3 DNA reads TGCGCCAGCAGCTCACAGGGGGTTAGGGAGACCCAGTACTTC.

This clone came up once. This sequence joins TRBV5-1 and TRBJ2-3; 10 positions match TRBD2. The V segment lost 6 bases and the J segment 4 bases; nucleotides outside the gene matches: 11. The CDR3 is made up of 16 amino acids. Germline V CDR1 and CDR2: SGHRS, YFSETQ. As DNA, the CDR3 is TGCGCCAGCATGCCCAGCGGGAGGGCCGGGGCAGATACGCAGTATTTT. This sequence encodes CASMPSGRAGADTQYF.

This sequence joins TRBV28 and TRBJ2-6, with D hard to call. CDR1 MDHEN and CDR2 SYDVKM come from the germline V gene. The CDR3 totals 15 residues. V dropped 4 bases and J dropped 0 bases, with 7 bases sitting between them. The CDR3 loop is CASSSLGSGANVLTF. For the CDR3, the DNA is TGTGCCAGCAGTTCTCTAGGCTCTGGGGCCAACGTCCTGACTTTC.

The chain recombines TRBV5-4 with TRBJ2-7; D not resolved. The germline CDR1 and CDR2 sequences are SGHNT and YYREEE (reference sequence). The CDR3 extends over 15 amino acids. The V and J ends lost 2 bases and 0 bases respectively, with 12 bases between them. The CDR3 protein is CASSLTTAISYEQYF. The CDR3 DNA sequence: TGTGCCAGCAGCTTAACTACCGCAATCTCCTACGAGCAGTACTTC.

This clone was observed once. The V gene is TRBV30, the J gene TRBJ2-7, with TRBD1 identical over 10 bases. CDR3 length: 16 amino acids. The V and J ends lost 3 bases and 2 bases, in that order; junction bases with no gene match: 10. Germline V gene data show CDR1 as GTSNPN and CDR2 as SVGIG (reference sequence). The CDR3 reads CAWRDRGTGVPYEQYF. The CDR3 DNA reads TGTGCCTGGAGGGACAGGGGGACGGGAGTCCCCTACGAGCAGTACTTC. Using reference TRBV30 and TRBJ2-7 for the parts outside the CDR3, the full variable domain is SQTIHQWPATLVQPVGSPLSLECTVEGTSNPNLYWYRQAAGRGLQLLFYSVGIGQISSEVPQNLSASRPQDRQFILSSKKLLLSDSGFYLCAWRDRGTGVPYEQYFGPGTRLTVT.

This chain connects TRBV6-5 to TRBJ1-3; 7 bases match TRBD1. This CDR3 spans 15 amino acids. The germline CDR1 and CDR2 sequences are MNHEY and SVGAGI. Germline trimming cut 4 bases from V and 3 bases from J; bases unmatched to any gene: 6. The CDR3 nucleotides are TGTGCCAGCAGTTTAGACAGGGAGAGTGGAAACACCATATATTTT. It translates to CASSLDRESGNTIYF.